Listed here are 4 T cell receptor beta chains from one sample, sequenced in a study of T cells in Graves' hyperthyroidism and ophthalmopathy. Amplification of TCR beta CDR3 regions used RNA as the template. The HTBI primer set served for first-round RT-PCR of the TCR CDR3. TCRdb reprocessed the multiplex PCR reads via MiXCR and lists one record per CDR3 protein. The sample contains about 580,000 distinct CDR3 sequences, approximately 14% of which appear only once. Specimen: blood. The receptors were gathered from a woman aged 25 to 39 with Graves' hyperthyroidism that later progressed to Graves' ophthalmopathy.

This clonotype came up many times. This chain links TRBV20-1 with TRBJ2-1; D is possibly TRBD2 (5 bases). V shed 1 base and J shed 0 bases, with 22 bases lying between them. The CDR3 extends over 19 amino acids. Per germline, CDR1 DFQATT and CDR2 SNEGSKA (reference sequence). This CDR3 reads CSARGGPTSLSSSYNEQFF. Here the CDR3 DNA reads TGCAGTGCTAGAGGAGGACCAACTAGTCTTTCGAGCTCCTACAATGAGCAGTTCTTC.

A remark on this clonotype: This may come from a read error, since a much larger clone is one base off. The chain has TRBV27 and TRBJ2-7, with 8 bases matching TRBD1. The V segment lost 6 bases and the J segment 7 bases; nucleotides outside the gene matches: 8. Germline lookup yields CDR1 MNHEY and CDR2 SMNVEV (reference sequence). This CDR3 comprises 13 residues. CDR3 loop: CASRTGDSPEQYF. Here the CDR3 DNA reads TGTGCCAGCAGGACAGGGGACTCCCCGGAGCAGTACTTC.

V and J are TRBV20-1 and TRBJ2-7; weak D call: TRBD1 (5 bases). Germline loops: CDR1 DFQATT, CDR2 SNEGSKA (reference sequence). The CDR3 length is 12 residues. V gave up 6 bases and J gave up 5 bases, with 14 bases separating them. CDR3 coding DNA: TGCAGTGCCTTTGACAGCAAAGACGAGCAGTACTTC. Amino acids: CSAFDSKDEQYF.

This clonotype was observed many times. The V and J genes are TRBV30 and TRBJ1-1; D is unresolved. V was cut by 0 bases and J by 1 base, with 6 bases left in between. The CDR3 sequence is 13 residues long. CDR1 is GTSNPN and CDR2 is SVGIG in the germline V gene (reference sequence). The CDR3 loop reads CAWSVVGNTEAFF. For the CDR3, the DNA is TGTGCCTGGAGTGTTGTAGGGAACACTGAAGCTTTCTTT.